Here is one T cell receptor (beta chain) with its context. Its antigen is not identified. The source of the sample is a study of OX40 agonist ivuxolimab in advanced cancers. The study's findings and limits: In general, CD8+ T cells held more expanded clones than CD4+ did, on average.

Assay: immunoSEQ multiplex PCR; the TCRdb copy retains only in-frame clones and omits some. The table has roughly 71,000 clones, about 77% seen once. The CDR3 sequence is 18 residues long. Deletions cut 4 bases from V and 1 base from J, with 20 bases between. Per the germline V gene, CDR1 is SGHRS and CDR2 is YFSETQ. The sequence derives from an adult with an advanced solid tumor such as melanoma, head and neck, liver or kidney cancer. The chain combines TRBV5-1 with TRBJ2-2, with D possibly being TRBD1 (6 bases). This sample comprised CD4+ or CD8+ T cells sorted from blood, obtained in a trial of the OX40 agonist ivuxolimab. The CDR3 here is CASSGHEAGDLNTGELFF. The CDR3 DNA is TGCGCCAGCAGCGGTCACGAAGCAGGGGACCTGAACACCGGGGAGCTGTTTTTT.